The T cell receptor beta chain under discussion was sequenced for a study of metastatic and nonmetastatic thyroid tumors. Across the study: Repertoire comparisons spanned blood and tumor or nodule tissue from malignant and benign thyroid patients.

This clone was observed a single time. The germline gene is not matched at one end of the junction; a read error may be the cause. TCRdb re-called clones via MiXCR from the PCR reads. The sample includes about 40,000 clones, approximately 13% of them seen just once. All patients reached thyroid surgery having received no treatment beforehand. Germline V gene lookup returns CDR1 MNHEY and CDR2 SMNVEV (reference sequence). There are 17 residues in the CDR3. The TCR comes from a female donor with papillary thyroid cancer or a benign thyroid nodule (not recorded which). Some clones in this sample may be carry-over from other donors' samples. The sequenced material came from blood. J is TRBJ2-6 and V is TRBV27, with D possibly being TRBD1 or TRBD2 (5 bases each). CDR3: CSSSPFRGHSGAIVQTF. The DNA of the CDR3 is TGTTCCAGCAGTCCATTTCGGGGCCACTCTGGGGCCATCGTCCAGACTTTC.